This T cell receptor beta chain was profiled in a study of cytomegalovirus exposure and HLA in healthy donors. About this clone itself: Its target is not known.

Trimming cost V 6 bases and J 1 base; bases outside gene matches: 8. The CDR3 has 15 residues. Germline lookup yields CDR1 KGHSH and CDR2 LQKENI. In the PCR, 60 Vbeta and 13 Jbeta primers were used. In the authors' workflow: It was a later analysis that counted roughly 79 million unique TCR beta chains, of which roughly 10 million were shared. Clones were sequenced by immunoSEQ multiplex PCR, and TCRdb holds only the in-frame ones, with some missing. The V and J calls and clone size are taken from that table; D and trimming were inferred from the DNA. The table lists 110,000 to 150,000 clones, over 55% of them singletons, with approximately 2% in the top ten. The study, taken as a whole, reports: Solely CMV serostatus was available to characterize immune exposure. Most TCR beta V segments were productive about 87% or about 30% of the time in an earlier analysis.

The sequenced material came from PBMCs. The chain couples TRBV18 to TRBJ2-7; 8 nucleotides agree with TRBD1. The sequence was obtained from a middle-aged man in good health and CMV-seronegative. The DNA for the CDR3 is TGTGCCAGCTCCCAGCCGGGACAGGAGTCCTACGAGCAGTACTTC. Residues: CASSQPGQESYEQYF.